The TCR beta chain described here comes from a study of cytomegalovirus exposure and HLA in healthy donors. General observations from the study: Most TCR sequences were rare, but some public TCRs occurred in many donors. The authors listed 150 to 200 TCR beta chains as cytomegalovirus-associated.

CDR3 length: 15 residues. V shed 1 base, J shed 7 bases, and the junction held 10 bases outside the gene matches. From germline, CDR1 is GTSNPN and CDR2 SVGIG (reference sequence). Turning to this clone: Its target is unknown.

Profiled with immunoSEQ multiplex PCR; TCRdb holds only in-frame clones, not every one. The sample holds some 130,000 clones, 80% to 90% seen once. J is TRBJ1-5 and V is TRBV30, with 7 bases lining up with TRBD1. The source is a woman in her 30s in good health and CMV-seronegative. The specimen was PBMCs. The CDR3 DNA reads TGTGCCTGGAGTGCTACCGGGACAGTCCGCCAGCCCCAGCATTTT. This encodes CAWSATGTVRQPQHF. Full variable domain (rest looked up from reference TRBV30 and TRBJ1-5): SQTIHQWPATLVQPVGSPLSLECTVEGTSNPNLYWYRQAAGRGLQLLFYSVGIGQISSEVPQNLSASRPQDRQFILSSKKLLLSDSGFYLCAWSATGTVRQPQHFGDGTRLSIL.